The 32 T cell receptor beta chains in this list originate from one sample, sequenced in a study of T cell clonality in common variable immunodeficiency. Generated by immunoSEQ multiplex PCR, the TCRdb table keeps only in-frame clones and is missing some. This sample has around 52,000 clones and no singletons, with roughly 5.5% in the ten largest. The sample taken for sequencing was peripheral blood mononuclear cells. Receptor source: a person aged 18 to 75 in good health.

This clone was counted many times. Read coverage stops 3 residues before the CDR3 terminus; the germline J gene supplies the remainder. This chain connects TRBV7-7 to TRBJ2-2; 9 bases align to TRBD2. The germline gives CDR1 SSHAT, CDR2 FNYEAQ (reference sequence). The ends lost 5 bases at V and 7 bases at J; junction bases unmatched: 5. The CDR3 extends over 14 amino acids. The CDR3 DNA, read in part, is TGTGCCAGCAGCGCTTCTAGCGGGGACGGGGAG. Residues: CASSASSGDGE. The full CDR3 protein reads CASSASSGDGELFF.

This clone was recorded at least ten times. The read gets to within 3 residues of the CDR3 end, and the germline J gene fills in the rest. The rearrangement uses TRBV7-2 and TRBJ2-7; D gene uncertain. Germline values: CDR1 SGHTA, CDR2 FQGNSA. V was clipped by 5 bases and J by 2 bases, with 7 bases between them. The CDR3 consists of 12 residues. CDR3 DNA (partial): TGTGCCAGCAGCCTGTTCCCCTACGAG. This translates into CASSLFPYE. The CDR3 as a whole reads CASSLFPYEQYF.

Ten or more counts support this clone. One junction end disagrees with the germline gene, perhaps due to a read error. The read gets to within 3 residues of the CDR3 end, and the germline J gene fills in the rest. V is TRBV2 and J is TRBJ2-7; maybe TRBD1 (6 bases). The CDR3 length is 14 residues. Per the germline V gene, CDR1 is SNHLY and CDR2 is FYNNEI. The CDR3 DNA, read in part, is TGTGCCAGCAAGGGAAGGGGGTACTCCGACGAG. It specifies CASKGRGYSDE. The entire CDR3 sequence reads CASKGRGYSDEQYF.

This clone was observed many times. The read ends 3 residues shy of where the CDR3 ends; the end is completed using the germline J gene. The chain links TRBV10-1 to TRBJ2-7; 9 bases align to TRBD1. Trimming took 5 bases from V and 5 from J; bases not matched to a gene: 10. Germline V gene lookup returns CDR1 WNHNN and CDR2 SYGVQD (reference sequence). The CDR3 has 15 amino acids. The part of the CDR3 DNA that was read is TGCGCCAGCAGTACCCGGACAGGGGAAGGCCACGAG. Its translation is CASSTRTGEGHE. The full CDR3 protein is CASSTRTGEGHEQYF.

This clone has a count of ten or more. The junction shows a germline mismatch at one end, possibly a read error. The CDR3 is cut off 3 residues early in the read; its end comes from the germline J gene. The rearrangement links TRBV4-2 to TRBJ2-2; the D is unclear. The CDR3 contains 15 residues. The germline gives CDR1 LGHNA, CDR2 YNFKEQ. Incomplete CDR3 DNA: TGCGCCAGCAGCCAAGATCGGGTTTACACCGGGGAG. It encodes CASSQDRVYTGE. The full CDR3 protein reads CASSQDRVYTGELFF.

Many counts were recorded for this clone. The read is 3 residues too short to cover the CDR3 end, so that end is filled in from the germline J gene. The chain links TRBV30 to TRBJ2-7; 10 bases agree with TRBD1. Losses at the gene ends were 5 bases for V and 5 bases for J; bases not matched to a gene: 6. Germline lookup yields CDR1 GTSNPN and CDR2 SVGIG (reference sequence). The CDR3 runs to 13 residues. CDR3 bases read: TGTGCCTGGCCGGGACAGGGGTACGACGAG. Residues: CAWPGQGYDE. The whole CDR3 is CAWPGQGYDEQYF.

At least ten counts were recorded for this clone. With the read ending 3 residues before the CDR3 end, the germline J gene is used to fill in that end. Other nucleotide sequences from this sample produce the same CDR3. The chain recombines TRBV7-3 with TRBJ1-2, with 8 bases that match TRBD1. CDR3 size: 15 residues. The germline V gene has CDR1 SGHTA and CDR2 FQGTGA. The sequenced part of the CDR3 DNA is TGTGCCAGCAGCTTAACCTCAGGGGGCTTCGGGGGC. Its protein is CASSLTSGGFGG. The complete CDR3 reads CASSLTSGGFGGYTF.

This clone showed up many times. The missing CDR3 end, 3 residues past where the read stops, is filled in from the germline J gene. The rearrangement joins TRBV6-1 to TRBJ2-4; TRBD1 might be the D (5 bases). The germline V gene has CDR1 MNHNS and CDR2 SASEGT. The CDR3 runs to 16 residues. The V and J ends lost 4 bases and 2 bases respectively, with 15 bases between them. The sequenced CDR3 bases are TGTGCCAGCAGTGTTGCCGCAGGGTGGACCAAAAACATT. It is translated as CASSVAAGWTKNI. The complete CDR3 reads CASSVAAGWTKNIQYF.

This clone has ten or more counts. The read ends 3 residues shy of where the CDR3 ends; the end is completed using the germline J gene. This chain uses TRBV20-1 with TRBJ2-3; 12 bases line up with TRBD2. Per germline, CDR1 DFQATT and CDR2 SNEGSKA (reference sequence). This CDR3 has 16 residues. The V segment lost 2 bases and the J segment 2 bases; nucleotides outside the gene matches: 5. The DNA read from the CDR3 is TGCAGTGCTAGATCCCTAGCGGGAGGGTTCACAGATACG. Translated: CSARSLAGGFTDT. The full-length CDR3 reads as CSARSLAGGFTDTQYF.

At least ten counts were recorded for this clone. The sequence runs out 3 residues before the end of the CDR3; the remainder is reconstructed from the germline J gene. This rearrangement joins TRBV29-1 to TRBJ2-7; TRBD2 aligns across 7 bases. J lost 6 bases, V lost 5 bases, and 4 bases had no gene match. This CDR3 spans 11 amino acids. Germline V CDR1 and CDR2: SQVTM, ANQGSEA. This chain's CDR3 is CSVWVAGEQYF. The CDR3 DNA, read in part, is TGCAGCGTTTGGGTAGCGGGCGAG.

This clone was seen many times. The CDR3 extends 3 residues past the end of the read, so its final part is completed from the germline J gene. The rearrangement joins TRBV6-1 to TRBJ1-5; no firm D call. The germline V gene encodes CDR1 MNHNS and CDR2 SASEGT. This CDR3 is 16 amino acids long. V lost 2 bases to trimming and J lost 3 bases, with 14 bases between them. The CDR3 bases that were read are TGTGCCAGCAGTGAATTCGTTGCGGCAGTCAATCAGCCC. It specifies CASSEFVAAVNQP. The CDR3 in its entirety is CASSEFVAAVNQPQHF.

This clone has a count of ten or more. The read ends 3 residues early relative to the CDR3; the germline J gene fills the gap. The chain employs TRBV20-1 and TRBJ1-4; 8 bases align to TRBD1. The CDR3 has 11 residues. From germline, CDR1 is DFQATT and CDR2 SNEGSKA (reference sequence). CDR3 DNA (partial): TGCAGTGCTTGGACAGGGAATGAA. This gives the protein CSAWTGNE. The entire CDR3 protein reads CSAWTGNELFF.

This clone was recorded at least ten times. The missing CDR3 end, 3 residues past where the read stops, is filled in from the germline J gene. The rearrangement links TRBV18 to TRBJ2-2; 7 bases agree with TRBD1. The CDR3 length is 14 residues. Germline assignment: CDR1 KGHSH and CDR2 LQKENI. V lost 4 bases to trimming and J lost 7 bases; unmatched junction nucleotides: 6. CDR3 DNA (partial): TGTGCCAGCTCACGACAGGGTTTCGGCGGGGAG. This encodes CASSRQGFGGE. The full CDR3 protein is CASSRQGFGGELFF. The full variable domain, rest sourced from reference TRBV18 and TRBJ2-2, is NAGVMQNPRHLVRRRGQEARLRCSPMKGHSHVYWYRQLPEEGLKFMVYLQKENIIDESGMPKERFSAEFPKEGPSILRIQQVVRGDSAAYFCASSRQGFGGELFFGEGSRLTVL.

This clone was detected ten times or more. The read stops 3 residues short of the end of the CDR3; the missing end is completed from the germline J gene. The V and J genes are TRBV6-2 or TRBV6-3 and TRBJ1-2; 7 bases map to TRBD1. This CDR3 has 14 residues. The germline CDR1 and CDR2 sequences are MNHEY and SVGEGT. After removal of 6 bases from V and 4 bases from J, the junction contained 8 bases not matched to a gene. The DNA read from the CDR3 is TGTGCCAGCAGCCCTCGGAGGGACAGCTATGGC. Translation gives CASSPRRDSYG. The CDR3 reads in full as CASSPRRDSYGYTF.

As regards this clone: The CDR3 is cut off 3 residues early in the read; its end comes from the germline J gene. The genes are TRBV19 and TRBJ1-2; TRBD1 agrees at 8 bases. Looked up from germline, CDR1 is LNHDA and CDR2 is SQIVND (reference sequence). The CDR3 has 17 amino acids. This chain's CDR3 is CASSIDAVQGARNDYTF. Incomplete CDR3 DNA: TGTGCCAGTAGTATAGATGCCGTGCAGGGGGCGCGGAATGAC.

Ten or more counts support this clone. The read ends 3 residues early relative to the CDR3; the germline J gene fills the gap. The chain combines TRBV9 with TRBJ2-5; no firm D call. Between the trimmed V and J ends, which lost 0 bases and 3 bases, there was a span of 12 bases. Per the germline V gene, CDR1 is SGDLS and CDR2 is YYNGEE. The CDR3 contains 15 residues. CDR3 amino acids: CASSVGTRSEETQYF. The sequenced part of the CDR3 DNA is TGTGCCAGCAGCGTAGGCACCAGGTCAGAAGAGACC.

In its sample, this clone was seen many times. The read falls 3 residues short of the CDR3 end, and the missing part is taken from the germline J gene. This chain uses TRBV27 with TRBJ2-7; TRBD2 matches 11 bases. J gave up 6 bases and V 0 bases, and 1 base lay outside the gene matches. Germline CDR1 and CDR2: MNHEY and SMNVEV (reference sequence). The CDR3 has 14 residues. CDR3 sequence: CASSLSGLAAEQYF. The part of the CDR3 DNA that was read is TGTGCCAGCAGTTTATCGGGACTAGCGGCCGAG.

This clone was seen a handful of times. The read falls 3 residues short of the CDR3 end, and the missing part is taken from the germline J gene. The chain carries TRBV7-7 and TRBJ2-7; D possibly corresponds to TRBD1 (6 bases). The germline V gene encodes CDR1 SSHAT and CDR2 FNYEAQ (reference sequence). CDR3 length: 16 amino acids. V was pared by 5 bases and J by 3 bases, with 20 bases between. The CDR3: CASSPGAPRGFYEQYF. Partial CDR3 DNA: TGTGCCAGCAGCCCAGGGGCGCCCAGGGGTTTCTACGAG.

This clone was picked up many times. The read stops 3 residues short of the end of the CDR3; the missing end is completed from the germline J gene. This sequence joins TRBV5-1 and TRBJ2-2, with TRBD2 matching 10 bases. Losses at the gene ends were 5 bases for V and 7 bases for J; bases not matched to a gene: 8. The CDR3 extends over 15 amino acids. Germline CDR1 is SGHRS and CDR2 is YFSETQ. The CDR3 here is CASRVPSGSIGELFF. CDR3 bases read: TGCGCCAGCAGGGTCCCTAGCGGGAGTATCGGGGAG. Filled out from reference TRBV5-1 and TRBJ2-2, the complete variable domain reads KAGVTQTPRYLIKTRGQQVTLSCSPISGHRSVSWYQQTPGQGLQFLFEYFSETQRNKGNFPGRFSGRQFSNSRSEMNVSTLELGDSALYLCASRVPSGSIGELFFGEGSRLTVL.

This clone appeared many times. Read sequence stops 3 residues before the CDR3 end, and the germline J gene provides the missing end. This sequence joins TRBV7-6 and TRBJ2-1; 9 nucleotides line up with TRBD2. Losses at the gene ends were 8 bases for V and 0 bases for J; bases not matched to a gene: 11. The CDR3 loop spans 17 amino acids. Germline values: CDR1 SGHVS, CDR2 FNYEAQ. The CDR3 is CASGRREGASSYNEQFF. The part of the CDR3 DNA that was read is TGTGCCAGCGGGCGGCGGGAGGGCGCTAGCTCCTACAATGAG.

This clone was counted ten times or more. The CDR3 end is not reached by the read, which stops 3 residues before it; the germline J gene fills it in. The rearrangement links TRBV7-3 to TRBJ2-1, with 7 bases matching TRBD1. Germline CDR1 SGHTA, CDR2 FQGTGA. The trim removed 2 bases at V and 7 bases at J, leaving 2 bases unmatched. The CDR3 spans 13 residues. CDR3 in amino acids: CASSLGTENEQFF. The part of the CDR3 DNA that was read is TGTGCCAGCAGCTTAGGGACAGAGAATGAG.

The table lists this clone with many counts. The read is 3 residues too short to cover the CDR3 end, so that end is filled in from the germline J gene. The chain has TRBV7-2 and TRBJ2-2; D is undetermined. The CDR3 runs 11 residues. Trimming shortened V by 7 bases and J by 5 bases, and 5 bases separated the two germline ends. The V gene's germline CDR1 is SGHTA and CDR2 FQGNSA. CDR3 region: CASTETGELFF. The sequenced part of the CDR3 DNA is TGTGCCAGCACAGAGACCGGGGAG.

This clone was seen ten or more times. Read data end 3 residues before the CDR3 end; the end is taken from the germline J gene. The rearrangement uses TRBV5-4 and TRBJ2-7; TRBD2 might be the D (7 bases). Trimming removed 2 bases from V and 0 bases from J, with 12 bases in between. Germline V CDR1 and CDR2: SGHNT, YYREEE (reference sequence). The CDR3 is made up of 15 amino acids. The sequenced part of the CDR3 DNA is TGTGCCAGCAGCTTCAGGGGAGGGCACTCCTACGAG. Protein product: CASSFRGGHSYE. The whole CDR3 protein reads CASSFRGGHSYEQYF.

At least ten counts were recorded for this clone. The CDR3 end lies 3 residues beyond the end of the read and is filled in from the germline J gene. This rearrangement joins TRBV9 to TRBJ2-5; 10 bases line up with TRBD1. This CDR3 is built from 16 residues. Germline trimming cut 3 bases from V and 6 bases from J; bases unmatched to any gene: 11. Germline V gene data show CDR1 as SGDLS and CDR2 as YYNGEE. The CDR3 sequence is CASSADGTGVGQTQYF. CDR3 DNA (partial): TGTGCCAGCAGCGCCGACGGGACAGGGGTCGGTCAGACC.

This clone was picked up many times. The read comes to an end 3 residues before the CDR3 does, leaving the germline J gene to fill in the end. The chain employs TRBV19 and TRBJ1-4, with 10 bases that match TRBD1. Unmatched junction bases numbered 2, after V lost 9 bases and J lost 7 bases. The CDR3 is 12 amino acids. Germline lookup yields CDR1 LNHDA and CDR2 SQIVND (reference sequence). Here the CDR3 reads CASRDRGEKLFF. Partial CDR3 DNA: TGTGCCAGCCGGGACAGGGGTGAAAAA.

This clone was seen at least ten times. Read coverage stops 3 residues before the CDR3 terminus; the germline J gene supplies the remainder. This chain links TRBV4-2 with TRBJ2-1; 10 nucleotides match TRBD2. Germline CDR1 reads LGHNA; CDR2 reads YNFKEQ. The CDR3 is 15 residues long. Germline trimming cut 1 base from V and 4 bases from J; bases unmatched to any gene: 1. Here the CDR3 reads CASSQAAGGYNEQFF. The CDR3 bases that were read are TGTGCCAGCAGCCAAGCAGCGGGAGGGTACAATGAG.

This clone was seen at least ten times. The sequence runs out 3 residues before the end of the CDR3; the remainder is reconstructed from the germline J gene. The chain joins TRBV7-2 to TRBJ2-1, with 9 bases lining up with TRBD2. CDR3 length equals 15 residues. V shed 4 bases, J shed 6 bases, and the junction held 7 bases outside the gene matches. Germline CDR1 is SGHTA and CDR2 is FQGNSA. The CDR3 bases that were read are TGTGCCAGCAGCTCTTTAGCGGGAGCGGGCAATGAG. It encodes CASSSLAGAGNE. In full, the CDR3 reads CASSSLAGAGNEQFF.

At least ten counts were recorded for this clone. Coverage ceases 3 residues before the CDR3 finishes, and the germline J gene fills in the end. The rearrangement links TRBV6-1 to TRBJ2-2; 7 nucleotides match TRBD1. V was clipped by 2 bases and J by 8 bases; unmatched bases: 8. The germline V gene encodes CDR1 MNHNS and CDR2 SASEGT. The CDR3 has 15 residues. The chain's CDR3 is CASSELVGGVGELFF. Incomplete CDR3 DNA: TGTGCCAGCAGTGAATTAGTAGGGGGCGTGGGGGAG.

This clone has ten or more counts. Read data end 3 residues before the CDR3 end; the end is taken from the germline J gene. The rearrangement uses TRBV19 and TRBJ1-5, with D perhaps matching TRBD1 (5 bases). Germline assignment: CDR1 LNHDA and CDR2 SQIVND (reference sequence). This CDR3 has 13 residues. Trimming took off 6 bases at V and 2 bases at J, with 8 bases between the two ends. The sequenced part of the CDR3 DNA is TGTGCCAGTAGCAGGGAAGGCAATCAGCCC. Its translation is CASSREGNQP. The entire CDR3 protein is CASSREGNQPQHF. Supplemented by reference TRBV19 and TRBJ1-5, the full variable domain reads DGGITQSPKYLFRKEGQNVTLSCEQNLNHDAMYWYRQDPGQGLRLIYYSQIVNDFQKGDIAEGYSVSREKKESFPLTVTSAQKNPTAFYLCASSREGNQPQHFGDGTRLSIL.

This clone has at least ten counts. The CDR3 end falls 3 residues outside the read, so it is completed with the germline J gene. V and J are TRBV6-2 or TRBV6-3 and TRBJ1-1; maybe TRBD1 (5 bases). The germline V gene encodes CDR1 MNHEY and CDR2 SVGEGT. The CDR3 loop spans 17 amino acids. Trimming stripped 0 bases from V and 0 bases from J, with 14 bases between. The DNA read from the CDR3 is TGTGCCAGCAGTTACTCCCCCCAGGGAGGTGTGAACACTGAA. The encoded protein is CASSYSPQGGVNTE. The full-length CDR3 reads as CASSYSPQGGVNTEAFF.

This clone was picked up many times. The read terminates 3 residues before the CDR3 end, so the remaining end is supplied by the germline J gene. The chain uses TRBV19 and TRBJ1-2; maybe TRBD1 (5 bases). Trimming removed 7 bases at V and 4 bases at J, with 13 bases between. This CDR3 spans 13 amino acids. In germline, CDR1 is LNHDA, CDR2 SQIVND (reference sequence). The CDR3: CASTRGGSYGYTF. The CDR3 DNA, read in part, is TGTGCCAGTACTCGCGGGGGTAGCTATGGC.

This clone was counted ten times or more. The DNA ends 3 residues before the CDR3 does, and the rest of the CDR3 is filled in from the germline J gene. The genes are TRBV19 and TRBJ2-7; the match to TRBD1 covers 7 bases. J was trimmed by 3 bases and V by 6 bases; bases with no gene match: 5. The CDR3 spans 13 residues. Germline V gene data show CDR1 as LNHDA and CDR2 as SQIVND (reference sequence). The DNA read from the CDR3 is TGTGCCAGTAGGGACGACAGGGACTACGAG. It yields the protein CASRDDRDYE. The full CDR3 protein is CASRDDRDYEQYF.